These 8 T cell receptor beta chains share one sample of origin, sequenced in a study of blood T cell repertoires in COVID-19. Produced via immunoSEQ multiplex PCR; TCRdb's table is partial and in-frame only. Here the sample spans almost 250,000 clones, about 89% being singletons. Sequenced: peripheral blood. These receptor sequences come from an older woman who had recovered from COVID-19.

The rearrangement uses TRBV25-1 and TRBJ2-7; 7 positions match TRBD1. Trimming cost V 1 base and J 0 bases; bases outside gene matches: 3. This CDR3 region has 15 residues. Germline CDR1 reads MGHDK; CDR2 reads SYGVNS. CDR3 nucleotides: TGTGCCAGCAGTGAATCCGGGGACAGCTCCTACGAGCAGTACTTC. Translated, it gives CASSESGDSSYEQYF.

This clone was picked up a small number of times. The chain uses TRBV19 and TRBJ1-2; TRBD1 aligns across 11 bases. V dropped 10 bases and J dropped 8; count of bases not matched to a gene: 12. Germline-derived CDR1 and CDR2 are LNHDA and SQIVND (reference sequence). CDR3 length equals 14 residues. This chain's CDR3 is CATTIQDRGRGYTF. The DNA for the CDR3 is TGTGCCACCACAATCCAGGACAGGGGGCGCGGCTACACCTTC. Filled out from reference TRBV19 and TRBJ1-2, the complete variable domain reads DGGITQSPKYLFRKEGQNVTLSCEQNLNHDAMYWYRQDPGQGLRLIYYSQIVNDFQKGDIAEGYSVSREKKESFPLTVTSAQKNPTAFYLCATTIQDRGRGYTFGSGTRLTVV.

The chain links TRBV6-1 to TRBJ2-7; 9 bases are shared with TRBD1. Germline V gene sequence: CDR1 MNHNS, CDR2 SASEGT. The CDR3 sequence is 14 residues long. Trimming took 3 bases from V and 9 from J; bases not matched to a gene: 9. The CDR3 coding sequence is TGTGCCAGCAGTGACCCCGGGACAGGGACCTCGCAGTACTTC. Translating gives CASSDPGTGTSQYF.

The chain employs TRBV19 and TRBJ2-5, with a weak D call TRBD1 (5 bases). Germline V CDR1 and CDR2: LNHDA, SQIVND (reference sequence). CDR3 length equals 13 residues. Trimming pared 5 bases from V and 3 bases from J, leaving 10 bases between. DNA of the CDR3: TGTGCCAGTAGTGCAGACAGAGAAGAGACCCAGTACTTC. Translated, it gives CASSADREETQYF.

On this clone: The identical CDR3 is also encoded by other nucleotide sequences in the sample. The rearrangement links TRBV25-1 to TRBJ2-1; 8 bases align to TRBD2. J lost 4 bases, V lost 2 bases, and 7 bases had no gene match. The CDR3 is made up of 16 amino acids. CDR1 and CDR2 (germline): MGHDK, SYGVNS. As DNA, the CDR3 is TGTGCCAGCAGTGAACCACGGGGGGGTTCTTACAATGAGCAGTTCTTC. The encoded protein is CASSEPRGGSYNEQFF.

The V and J genes are TRBV28 and TRBJ2-7, with D tentatively TRBD1 (5 bases). V gave up 4 bases and J gave up 1 base, with 14 bases separating them. Germline CDR1 reads MDHEN; CDR2 reads SYDVKM. The CDR3 has 15 amino acids. Here the CDR3 DNA reads TGTGCCAGCAGTTCCCTCCCCCAGGGTTCCTACGAGCAGTACTTC. It yields the protein CASSSLPQGSYEQYF.

The rearrangement uses TRBV7-2 and TRBJ2-7; D not certain. Trimming removed 5 bases from V and 0 bases from J, with 11 bases in between. This CDR3 has 14 amino acids. Germline loops: CDR1 SGHTA, CDR2 FQGNSA. CDR3 in amino acids: CASSQRLSSYEQYF. CDR3 nucleotides: TGTGCCAGCAGCCAACGACTCAGCTCCTACGAGCAGTACTTC.

This chain joins TRBV5-5 and TRBJ1-2; D is ambiguous. CDR1 and CDR2 (germline): SGHKS, YYEKEE (reference sequence). Trimming stripped 4 bases from V and 0 bases from J, with 10 bases between. The CDR3 has 14 amino acids. This CDR3 reads CASSQVQSNYGYTF. CDR3 DNA: TGTGCCAGCAGCCAAGTGCAGTCTAACTATGGCTACACCTTC.